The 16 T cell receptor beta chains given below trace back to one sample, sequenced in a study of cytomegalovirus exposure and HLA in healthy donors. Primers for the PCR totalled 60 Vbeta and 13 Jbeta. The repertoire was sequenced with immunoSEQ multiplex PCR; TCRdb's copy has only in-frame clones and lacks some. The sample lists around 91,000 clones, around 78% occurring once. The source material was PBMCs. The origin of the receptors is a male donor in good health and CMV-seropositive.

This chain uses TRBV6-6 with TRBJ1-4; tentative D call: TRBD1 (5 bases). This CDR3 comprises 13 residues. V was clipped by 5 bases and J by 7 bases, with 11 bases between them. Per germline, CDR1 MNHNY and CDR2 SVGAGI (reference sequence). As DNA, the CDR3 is TGTGCCAGCAGTCGGCGGGGCGGTGAAAAACTGTTTTTT. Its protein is CASSRRGGEKLFF.

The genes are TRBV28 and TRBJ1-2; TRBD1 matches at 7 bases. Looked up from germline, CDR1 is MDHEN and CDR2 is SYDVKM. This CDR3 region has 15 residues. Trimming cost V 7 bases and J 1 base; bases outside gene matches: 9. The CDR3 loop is CASNPPGGFNYGYTF. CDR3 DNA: TGTGCCAGCAACCCCCCAGGGGGGTTTAACTATGGCTACACCTTC.

DNA for the CDR3: TGTGCCAGCAGTTCAGCGGGAACAGATACGCAGTATTTT. Translation gives CASSSAGTDTQYF. The V call is TRBV28, the J call TRBJ2-3; 7 nucleotides agree with TRBD2. This CDR3 comprises 13 residues. V shed 4 bases, J shed 3 bases, and the junction held 1 base outside the gene matches. Germline values: CDR1 MDHEN, CDR2 SYDVKM.

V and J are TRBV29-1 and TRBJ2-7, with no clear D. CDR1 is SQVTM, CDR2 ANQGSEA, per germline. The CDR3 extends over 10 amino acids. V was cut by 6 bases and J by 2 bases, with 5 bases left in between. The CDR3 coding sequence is TGCAGCGTCGGTACCTACGAGCAGTACTTC. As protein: CSVGTYEQYF.

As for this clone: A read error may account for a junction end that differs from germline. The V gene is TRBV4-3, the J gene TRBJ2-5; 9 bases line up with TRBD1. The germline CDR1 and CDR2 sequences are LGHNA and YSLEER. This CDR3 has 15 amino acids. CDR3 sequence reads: CASSQGDREQETQYF. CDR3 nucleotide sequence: TGCGCCAGCAGTCAAGGGGACAGGGAACAAGAGACCCAGTACTTC.

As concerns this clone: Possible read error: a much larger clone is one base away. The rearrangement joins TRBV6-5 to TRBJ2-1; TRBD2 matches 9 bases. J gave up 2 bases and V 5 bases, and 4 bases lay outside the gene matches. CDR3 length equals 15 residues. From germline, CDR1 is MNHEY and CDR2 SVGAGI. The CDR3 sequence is CASSHSGSPYNEQFF. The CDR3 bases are TGTGCCAGCAGTCATAGCGGGAGTCCCTACAATGAGCAGTTCTTC.

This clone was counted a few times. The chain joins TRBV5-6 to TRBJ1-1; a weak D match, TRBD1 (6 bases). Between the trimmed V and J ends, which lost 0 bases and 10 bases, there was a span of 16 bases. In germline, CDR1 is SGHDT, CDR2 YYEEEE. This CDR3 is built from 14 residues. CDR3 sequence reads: CASSLAVGAAVAFF. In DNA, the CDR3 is TGTGCCAGCAGCTTGGCGGTGGGGGCGGCCGTAGCTTTCTTT.

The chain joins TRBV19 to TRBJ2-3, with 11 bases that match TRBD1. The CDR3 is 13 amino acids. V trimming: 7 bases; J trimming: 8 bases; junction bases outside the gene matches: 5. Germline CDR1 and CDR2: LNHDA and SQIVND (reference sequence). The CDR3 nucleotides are TGTGCCAGTATGGGACAGGGGGGAGCTACGCAGTATTTT. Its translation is CASMGQGGATQYF.

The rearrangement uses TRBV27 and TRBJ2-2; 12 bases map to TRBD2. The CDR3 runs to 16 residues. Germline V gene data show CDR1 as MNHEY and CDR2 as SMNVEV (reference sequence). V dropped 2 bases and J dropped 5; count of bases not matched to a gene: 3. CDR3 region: CASSLGLAGRTGELFF. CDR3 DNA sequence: TGTGCCAGCAGTTTAGGACTAGCGGGACGAACCGGGGAGCTGTTTTTT.

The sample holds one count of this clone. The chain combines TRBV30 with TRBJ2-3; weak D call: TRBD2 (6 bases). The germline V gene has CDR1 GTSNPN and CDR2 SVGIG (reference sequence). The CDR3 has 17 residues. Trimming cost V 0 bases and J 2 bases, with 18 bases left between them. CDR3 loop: CAWSVPWLEGLTDTQYF. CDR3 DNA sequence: TGTGCCTGGAGTGTACCGTGGCTGGAGGGACTCACAGATACGCAGTATTTT.

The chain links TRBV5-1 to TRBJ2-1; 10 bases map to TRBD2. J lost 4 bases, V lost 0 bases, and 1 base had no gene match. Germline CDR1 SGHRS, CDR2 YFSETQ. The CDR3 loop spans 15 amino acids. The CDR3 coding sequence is TGCGCCAGCAGCTTGGCTAGCGGGAGTTACAATGAGCAGTTCTTC. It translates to CASSLASGSYNEQFF.

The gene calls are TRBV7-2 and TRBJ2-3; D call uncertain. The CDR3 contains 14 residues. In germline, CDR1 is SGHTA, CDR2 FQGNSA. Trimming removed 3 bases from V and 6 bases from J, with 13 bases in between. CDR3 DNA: TGTGCCAGCAGCTTCGAGCCTACTGCCGATACGCAGTATTTT. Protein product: CASSFEPTADTQYF.

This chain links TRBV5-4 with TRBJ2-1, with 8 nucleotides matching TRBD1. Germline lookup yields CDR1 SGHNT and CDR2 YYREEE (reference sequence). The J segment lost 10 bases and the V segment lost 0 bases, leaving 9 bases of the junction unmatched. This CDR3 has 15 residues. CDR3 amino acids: CASSLGRGQPGEQFF. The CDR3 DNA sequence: TGTGCCAGCAGCTTGGGCAGGGGGCAGCCGGGGGAGCAGTTCTTC.

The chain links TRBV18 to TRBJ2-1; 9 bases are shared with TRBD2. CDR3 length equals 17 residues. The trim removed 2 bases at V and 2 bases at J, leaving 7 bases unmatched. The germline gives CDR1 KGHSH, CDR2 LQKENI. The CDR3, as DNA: TGTGCCAGCTCACCATCGGAGGCGGGAGGGGCCTACAATGAGCAGTTCTTC. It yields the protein CASSPSEAGGAYNEQFF.

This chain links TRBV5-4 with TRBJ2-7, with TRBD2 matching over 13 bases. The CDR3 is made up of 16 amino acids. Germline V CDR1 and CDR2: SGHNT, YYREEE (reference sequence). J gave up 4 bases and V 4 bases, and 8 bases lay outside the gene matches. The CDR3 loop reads CASSMGTSGVLYEQYF. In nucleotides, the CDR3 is TGTGCCAGCAGCATGGGGACTAGCGGGGTATTATACGAGCAGTACTTC.

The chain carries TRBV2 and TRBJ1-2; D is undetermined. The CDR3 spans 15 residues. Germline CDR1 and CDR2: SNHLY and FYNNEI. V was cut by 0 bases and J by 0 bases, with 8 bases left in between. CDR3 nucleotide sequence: TGTGCCAGCAGTGAAGCAGACAAGACTAACTATGGCTACACCTTC. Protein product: CASSEADKTNYGYTF. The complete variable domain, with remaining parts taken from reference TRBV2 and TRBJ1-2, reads EPEVTQTPSHQVTQMGQEVILRCVPISNHLYFYWYRQILGQKVEFLVSFYNNEISEKSEIFDDQFSVERPDGSNFTLKIRSTKLEDSAMYFCASSEADKTNYGYTFGSGTRLTVV.